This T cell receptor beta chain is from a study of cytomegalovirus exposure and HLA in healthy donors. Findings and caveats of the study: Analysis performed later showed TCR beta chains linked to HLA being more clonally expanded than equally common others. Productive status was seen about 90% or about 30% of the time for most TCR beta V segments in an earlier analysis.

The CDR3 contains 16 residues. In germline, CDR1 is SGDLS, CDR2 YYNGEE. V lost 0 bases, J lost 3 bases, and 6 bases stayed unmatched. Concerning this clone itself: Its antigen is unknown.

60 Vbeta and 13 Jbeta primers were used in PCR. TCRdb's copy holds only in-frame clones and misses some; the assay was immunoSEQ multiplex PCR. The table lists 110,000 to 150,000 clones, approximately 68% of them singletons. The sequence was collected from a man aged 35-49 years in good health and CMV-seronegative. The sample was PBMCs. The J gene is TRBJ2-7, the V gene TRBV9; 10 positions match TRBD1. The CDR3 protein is CASSVVGTGAIYEQYF. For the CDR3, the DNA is TGTGCCAGCAGCGTAGTGGGGACAGGGGCAATCTACGAGCAGTACTTC. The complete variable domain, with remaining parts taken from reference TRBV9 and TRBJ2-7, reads DSGVTQTPKHLITATGQRVTLRCSPRSGDLSVYWYQQSLDQGLQFLIQYYNGEERAKGNILERFSAQQFPDLHSELNLSSLELGDSALYFCASSVVGTGAIYEQYFGPGTRLTVT.